The present TCR beta chain was sequenced within a study of control samples from healthy donors and cancer patients. The CDR3 runs 17 residues. The V end lost 7 bases, the J end lost 1 base, and 21 bases lay between the germline ends. CDR1 and CDR2 from the germline V gene are SGHRS and YFSETQ. Sequenced by immunoSEQ multiplex PCR; TCRdb stores in-frame clones only, minus some. The repertoire holds some 100,000 clones, with roughly 92% as singletons. The V and J genes are TRBV5-1 and TRBJ1-5; perhaps TRBD1 as D (5 bases). Sequenced input: blood. The TCR originated in a human donor in good health. The donor label of this sample is uncertain. CDR3 residues: CASSEEGVGVSNQPQHF. The CDR3, as DNA: TGCGCCAGCTCTGAGGAAGGGGTGGGGGTGAGCAATCAGCCCCAGCATTTT.